The present entry profiles one T cell receptor beta chain with its context. The germline V gene has CDR1 ENHRY and CDR2 SYGVKD. The CDR3 loop spans 15 amino acids. Trimming stripped 9 bases from V and 0 bases from J, with 18 bases between. This sample was taken from a study of blood T cell repertoires in COVID-19. Study context: COVID-19 samples, acute and convalescent, were from the United States, Italy and Spain. The cDNA or gDNA used as material had been derived from T cells, B-cell-depleted T cells, or PBMCs.

Clones were sequenced by immunoSEQ multiplex PCR, and TCRdb holds only the in-frame ones, with some missing. The table has 35,000 to 40,000 clones, about 88% seen once. Sequencing input: peripheral blood. The clonotype originates from a man aged 65-85 years with active COVID-19. The chain couples TRBV10-3 to TRBJ2-7, with D perhaps TRBD1 (5 bases). DNA for the CDR3: TGTGCCATGTCTCTAGGGGCCCCCTCCTCCTACGAGCAGTACTTC. Residues: CAMSLGAPSSYEQYF.